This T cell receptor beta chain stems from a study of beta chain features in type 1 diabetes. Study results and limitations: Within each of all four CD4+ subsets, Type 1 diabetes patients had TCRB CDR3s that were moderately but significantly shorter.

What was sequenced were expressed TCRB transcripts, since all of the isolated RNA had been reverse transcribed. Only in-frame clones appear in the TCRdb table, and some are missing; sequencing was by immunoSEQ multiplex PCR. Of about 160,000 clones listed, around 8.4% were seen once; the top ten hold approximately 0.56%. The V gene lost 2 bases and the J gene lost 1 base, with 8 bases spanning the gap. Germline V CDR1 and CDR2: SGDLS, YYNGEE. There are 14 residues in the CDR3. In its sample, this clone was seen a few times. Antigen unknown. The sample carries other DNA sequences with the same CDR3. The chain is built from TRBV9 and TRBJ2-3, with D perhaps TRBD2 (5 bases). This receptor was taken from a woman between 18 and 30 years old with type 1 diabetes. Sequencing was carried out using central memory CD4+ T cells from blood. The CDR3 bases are TGTGCCAGCAGCGTCGGGATCGGCACAGATACGCAGTATTTT. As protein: CASSVGIGTDTQYF.